This passage covers 12 T cell receptor beta chains from one sample sequenced in a study of blood T cell repertoires in COVID-19. Some clones are missing from TCRdb's copy, which holds only in-frame ones; the method was immunoSEQ multiplex PCR. Here the sample spans roughly 260,000 clones, roughly three quarters being singletons. The sequenced material came from peripheral blood. The source of these receptors is a woman between 40 and 55 years old with active or convalescent COVID-19.

The V and J genes are TRBV27 and TRBJ1-2; D is ambiguous. The CDR3 runs to 15 residues. Between the trimmed V and J ends, which lost 6 bases and 0 bases, there was a span of 14 bases. From germline, CDR1 is MNHEY and CDR2 SMNVEV (reference sequence). In nucleotides, the CDR3 is TGTGCCAGCAGACGCCCCGAGGGAGCTAACTATGGCTACACCTTC. As protein: CASRRPEGANYGYTF.

This clone was picked up a small number of times. This chain links TRBV2 with TRBJ1-1; tentatively, D is TRBD1 (6 bases). The CDR3 extends over 12 amino acids. Trimming pared 6 bases from V and 4 bases from J, leaving 9 bases between. Per germline, CDR1 SNHLY and CDR2 FYNNEI. CDR3 protein: CASRRGTTEAFF. As DNA, the CDR3 is TGTGCCAGCAGGAGGGGGACCACTGAAGCTTTCTTT.

This chain links TRBV3-1 (or the pseudogene TRBV3-2) with TRBJ1-3; 7 positions agree with TRBD1. CDR3 size: 14 residues. After removal of 2 bases from V and 4 bases from J, the junction contained 2 bases not matched to a gene. Germline V gene lookup returns CDR1 LGHDT and CDR2 YNNKEL (reference sequence). The CDR3 reads CASSQQGGGNTIYF. In nucleotides, the CDR3 is TGTGCCAGCAGCCAACAGGGGGGCGGAAACACCATATATTTT.

The chain combines TRBV2 with TRBJ1-4; TRBD1 agrees at 7 bases. V was clipped by 7 bases and J by 7 bases; unmatched bases: 9. In germline, CDR1 is SNHLY, CDR2 FYNNEI. The CDR3 consists of 14 residues. Here the CDR3 DNA reads TGTGCCAGCATTGGGACAGAGGGATTTGAAAAACTGTTTTTT. This codes for CASIGTEGFEKLFF.

The J gene is TRBJ1-1, the V gene TRBV6-4; 7 bases are a match to TRBD1. The ends lost 5 bases at V and 7 bases at J; junction bases unmatched: 7. The CDR3 contains 13 residues. From germline, CDR1 is MRHNA and CDR2 SNTAGT. The CDR3 DNA sequence: TGTGCCAGCAGTCCCGACAGGGAAGGTGAAGCTTTCTTT. Its protein product is CASSPDREGEAFF.

This chain links TRBV7-8 with TRBJ1-4; D is unclear. CDR3 length: 13 amino acids. Trimming left V 3 bases short and J 5 bases short, with 7 bases between. Germline CDR1 reads SGHVS; CDR2 reads FQNEAQ. CDR3 DNA: TGTGCCAGCAGCTTTCATGGCAATGAAAAACTGTTTTTT. Encoded protein: CASSFHGNEKLFF.

The chain uses TRBV19 and TRBJ1-1; possible D gene TRBD1, 6 bases. V was shortened by 6 bases and J by 5 bases, with 19 bases between the two germline ends. Germline assignment: CDR1 LNHDA and CDR2 SQIVND (reference sequence). The CDR3 has 15 amino acids. CDR3 residues: CASRFEGGDRTEAFF. In nucleotides, the CDR3 is TGTGCCAGTAGGTTCGAGGGGGGGGATCGGACTGAAGCTTTCTTT.

In its sample, this clone was seen a few times. The CDR3 sequence is CASSKPTGAYEQYV. CDR3 DNA: TGTGCCAGCAGTAAACCGACAGGTGCCTACGAGCAGTACGTC. This sequence joins TRBV6-5 and TRBJ2-7; D is perhaps TRBD1 (6 bases). V was pared by 5 bases and J by 2 bases, with 13 bases between. Germline V gene data show CDR1 as MNHEY and CDR2 as SVGAGI. The CDR3 contains 14 residues.

The chain uses TRBV12-3 or TRBV12-4 and TRBJ1-1; D unclear. The CDR3 consists of 13 residues. The V end was cut by 7 bases, the J end by 3 bases, with 12 bases between. The CDR3 reads CASTWFRDTEAFF. CDR3 sequence (DNA): TGTGCCAGCACCTGGTTTAGAGACACTGAAGCTTTCTTT.

The rearrangement joins TRBV11-3 to TRBJ1-1, with TRBD1 as a possible D gene (6 bases). The CDR3 runs to 15 residues. Deletions cut 1 base from V and 0 bases from J, with 9 bases between. Germline V lookup: CDR1 SGHNT, CDR2 YENEEA. CDR3 amino acids: CASSLGGGLNTEAFF. In nucleotides, the CDR3 is TGTGCCAGCAGCTTAGGGGGGGGCCTGAACACTGAAGCTTTCTTT.

V gene TRBV2 combines with J gene TRBJ2-3; D is ambiguous. The CDR3 extends over 14 amino acids. V was pared by 9 bases and J by 1 base, with 14 bases between. Germline lookup yields CDR1 SNHLY and CDR2 FYNNEI. The CDR3 nucleotides read TGTGCCAGTCACAGTGGGTGGGGCACAGATACGCAGTATTTT. Translated: CASHSGWGTDTQYF. The variable domain in full, with the rest retrieved from reference TRBV2 and TRBJ2-3, is EPEVTQTPSHQVTQMGQEVILRCVPISNHLYFYWYRQILGQKVEFLVSFYNNEISEKSEIFDDQFSVERPDGSNFTLKIRSTKLEDSAMYFCASHSGWGTDTQYFGPGTRLTVL.

This sequence joins TRBV7-3 and TRBJ1-2; TRBD1 matches at 7 bases. CDR1 and CDR2 (germline): SGHTA, FQGTGA. The CDR3 loop spans 13 amino acids. After removal of 5 bases from V and 7 bases from J, the junction contained 7 bases not matched to a gene. The CDR3: CASSGDRDGGYTF. CDR3 nucleotides: TGTGCCAGCAGCGGCGACAGGGACGGTGGCTACACCTTC.